This T cell receptor beta chain was recorded in a study of blood T cell repertoires in COVID-19. Study in general: Sites in the United States, Italy and Spain provided acute and convalescent COVID-19 samples. The analysed material was cDNA or gDNA that came from T cells, B-cell-depleted T cells, or PBMCs.

The J segment lost 4 bases and the V segment lost 3 bases, leaving 9 bases of the junction unmatched. Germline lookup yields CDR1 SEHNR and CDR2 FQNEAQ (reference sequence). The CDR3 spans 16 residues. Original processing methods: The authors estimated nucleated cell counts from reference gene primer amplification. Using immunoSEQ multiplex PCR, the repertoire was profiled, and TCRdb retains in-frame clones only, with some absent. V and J calls and clone size are copied from that table; D and trimming were computed from the DNA. The sample yields some 200,000 clones, about 87% seen once. The chain uses TRBV7-9 and TRBJ1-1, with TRBD1 matching 9 bases. The sequence was collected from a man in his forties with active or convalescent COVID-19. Sequenced sample: peripheral blood. Here the CDR3 reads CASSLARTGAGTEAFF. In DNA, the CDR3 is TGTGCCAGCAGCTTGGCCAGGACAGGGGCGGGCACTGAAGCTTTCTTT.